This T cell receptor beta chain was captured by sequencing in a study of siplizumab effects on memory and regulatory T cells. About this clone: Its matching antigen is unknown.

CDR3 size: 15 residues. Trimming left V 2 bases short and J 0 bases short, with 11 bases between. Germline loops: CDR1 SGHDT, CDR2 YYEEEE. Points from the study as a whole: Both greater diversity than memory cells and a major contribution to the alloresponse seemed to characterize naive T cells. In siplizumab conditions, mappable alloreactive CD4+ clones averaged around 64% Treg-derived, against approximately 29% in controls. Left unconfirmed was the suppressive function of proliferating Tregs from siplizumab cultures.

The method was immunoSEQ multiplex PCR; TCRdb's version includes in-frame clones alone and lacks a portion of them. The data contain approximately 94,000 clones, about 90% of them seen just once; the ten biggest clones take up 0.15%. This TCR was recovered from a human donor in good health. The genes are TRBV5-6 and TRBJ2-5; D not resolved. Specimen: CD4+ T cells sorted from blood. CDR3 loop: CASSFILSDQETQYF. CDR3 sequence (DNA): TGTGCCAGCAGCTTTATACTTTCAGACCAAGAGACCCAGTACTTC.